This is a list of T cell receptor beta chains from one sample in a study of CD8 T cells in ankylosing spondylitis. TCRdb reprocessed the 5' RACE reads via MiXCR and lists one record per CDR3 protein. This table has approximately 520,000 distinct CDR3 sequences, roughly 5.2% appearing once. Sequenced sample: blood, either unsorted or a sorted T cell fraction (not recorded which). The origin of the receptors is a male donor with ankylosing spondylitis. Both conserved end residues are part of each CDR3. Fields, in order: J gene, clone size, CDR3 length, D gene, V gene, CDR3 protein, CDR3 DNA. The D gene is left open where the match is weak. A clone size is listed for some rows: how often the clone was seen (once, few, many), or a class if it is expanded.

j_call: TRBJ2-1; clone_size: many; cdr3_length: 15; d_call: TRBD2; v_call: TRBV6-1; cdr3_aa: CATLTRDYPYNEQFF; cdr3_nt: TGTGCCACCCTGACCCGGGACTACCCGTACAATGAGCAGTTCTTC
j_call: TRBJ2-5; clone_size: many; cdr3_length: 15; d_call: -; v_call: TRBV7-9; cdr3_aa: CASSPAISGPETQYF; cdr3_nt: TGTGCCAGCAGCCCGGCGATAAGCGGCCCAGAGACCCAGTACTTC
j_call: TRBJ1-2; clone_size: many; cdr3_length: 17; d_call: -; v_call: TRBV27; cdr3_aa: CASSLKWSPLGAYGYTF; cdr3_nt: TGTGCCAGCAGTTTAAAATGGTCGCCGTTGGGGGCCTATGGCTACACCTTC
j_call: TRBJ2-4; clone_size: many; cdr3_length: 17; d_call: TRBD2; v_call: TRBV5-1; cdr3_aa: CASSSGSSREALDIQYF; cdr3_nt: TGCGCCAGCAGCTCTGGGAGTTCGCGGGAGGCTCTTGACATTCAGTACTTC
j_call: TRBJ2-5; clone_size: -; cdr3_length: 13; d_call: -; v_call: TRBV5-4; cdr3_aa: CASTTAYQETQYF; cdr3_nt: TGTGCCAGCACCACAGCGTACCAAGAGACCCAGTACTTC
j_call: TRBJ2-7; clone_size: many; cdr3_length: 15; d_call: TRBD1; v_call: TRBV6-1; cdr3_aa: CASSEAGDSSYEQYF; cdr3_nt: TGTGCCAGCAGTGAAGCGGGGGACAGCTCCTACGAGCAGTACTTC
j_call: TRBJ2-7; clone_size: many; cdr3_length: 12; d_call: -; v_call: TRBV12-3/TRBV12-4; cdr3_aa: CASSFRAYEQYF; cdr3_nt: TGTGCCAGCAGTTTTCGCGCCTACGAGCAGTACTTC
j_call: TRBJ2-3; clone_size: few; cdr3_length: 18; d_call: TRBD1; v_call: TRBV5-1; cdr3_aa: CASSSQGARLPGRDTQYF; cdr3_nt: TGCGCCAGCAGCTCGCAGGGGGCCCGACTACCGGGGAGAGATACGCAGTATTTT
j_call: TRBJ1-2; clone_size: many; cdr3_length: 15; d_call: TRBD1; v_call: TRBV7-9; cdr3_aa: CASSLAAPGGEGYTF; cdr3_nt: TGTGCCAGCAGCTTAGCCGCTCCAGGGGGGGAAGGCTACACCTTC
j_call: TRBJ1-1; clone_size: many; cdr3_length: 14; d_call: TRBD1; v_call: TRBV29-1; cdr3_aa: CSVDRQGTNTEAFF; cdr3_nt: TGCAGCGTTGACAGACAGGGCACGAACACTGAAGCTTTCTTT
j_call: TRBJ2-3; clone_size: many; cdr3_length: 16; d_call: -; v_call: TRBV6-5; cdr3_aa: CASSYRITSVTDTQYF; cdr3_nt: TGTGCCAGCAGTTATAGGATTACTAGTGTCACAGATACGCAGTATTTT
j_call: TRBJ2-7; clone_size: many; cdr3_length: 15; d_call: -; v_call: TRBV5-1; cdr3_aa: CASSLDGQSSYEQYF; cdr3_nt: TGCGCCAGCAGCTTGGACGGACAGTCCTCCTACGAGCAGTACTTC
j_call: TRBJ2-7; clone_size: many; cdr3_length: 14; d_call: -; v_call: TRBV7-9; cdr3_aa: CASSLMRDMHEQYF; cdr3_nt: TGTGCCAGCAGCTTAATGAGGGATATGCACGAGCAGTACTTC
j_call: TRBJ1-1; clone_size: many; cdr3_length: 11; d_call: -; v_call: TRBV28; cdr3_aa: CASRKTIHAFF; cdr3_nt: TGTGCCAGCAGGAAGACGATTCACGCTTTCTTT
j_call: TRBJ1-2; clone_size: many; cdr3_length: 13; d_call: TRBD1; v_call: TRBV20-1; cdr3_aa: CSARTRQGGGYTF; cdr3_nt: TGCAGTGCTAGGACCCGACAGGGGGGTGGCTACACCTTC
j_call: TRBJ2-6; clone_size: many; cdr3_length: 18; d_call: TRBD1; v_call: TRBV4-1; cdr3_aa: CASSQEGGDFSGANVLTF; cdr3_nt: TGCGCCAGCAGCCAAGAAGGGGGCGATTTCTCTGGGGCCAACGTCCTGACTTTC
j_call: TRBJ2-2; clone_size: many; cdr3_length: 14; d_call: TRBD1; v_call: TRBV7-9; cdr3_aa: CASSPDRVARELFF; cdr3_nt: TGTGCCAGCAGCCCGGACAGGGTAGCGCGGGAGCTGTTTTTT
j_call: TRBJ2-1; clone_size: many; cdr3_length: 16; d_call: TRBD2; v_call: TRBV9; cdr3_aa: CASSVATSGGANEQFF; cdr3_nt: TGTGCCAGCAGCGTAGCTACTAGCGGGGGGGCTAATGAGCAGTTCTTC
j_call: TRBJ2-7; clone_size: -; cdr3_length: 16; d_call: -; v_call: TRBV4-3; cdr3_aa: CASSQDGDTLSYEQYF; cdr3_nt: TGCGCCAGCAGCCAAGATGGGGACACTCTCTCCTACGAGCAGTACTTC
j_call: TRBJ2-2; clone_size: many; cdr3_length: 16; d_call: TRBD1; v_call: TRBV5-1; cdr3_aa: CASSLAGQGSTGELFF; cdr3_nt: TGCGCCAGCAGCTTGGCTGGACAGGGGAGCACCGGGGAGCTGTTTTTT
j_call: TRBJ2-7; clone_size: -; cdr3_length: 13; d_call: -; v_call: TRBV2; cdr3_aa: CASSGTGRYEQYF; cdr3_nt: TGTGCCAGCAGTGGAACAGGACGCTACGAGCAGTACTTC